Below, one TCR beta chain is given with its context. The antigen is not known. The data were obtained in a study of identifying expanded T cells in peripheral blood. The method was immunoSEQ multiplex PCR; TCRdb's version includes in-frame clones alone and lacks a portion of them. The repertoire holds around 76,000 clones, with roughly nine tenths as singletons. Study-wide results and limits: Across healthy donors, higher total template counts meant significantly greater approximately 2-week count variance.

The clonotype was recovered from a person aged 18 to 70 in good health. The sample consisted of blood.

In DNA, the CDR3 is TGTGCCAGCTCACAGGGCCGGGACGTATCCCCCCACGAGCAGTACTTC. Amino acid sequence: CASSQGRDVSPHEQYF. The rearrangement links TRBV18 to TRBJ2-7; TRBD1 or TRBD2 may be the D gene (5 bases each). In germline, CDR1 is KGHSH, CDR2 LQKENI. Trimming stripped 4 bases from V and 5 bases from J, with 21 bases between. This CDR3 has 16 residues.